The 2 T cell receptor beta chains presented below share a single source sample, sequenced in a study of PD-L1 blockade in urothelial cancer. Time point noted: peripheral blood 6 weeks after treatment start. Measured with immunoSEQ multiplex PCR; TCRdb has only the in-frame clones, and not every one. The sample holds approximately 79,000 clones, 75% to 95% seen once. This specimen consisted of PBMCs, obtained around atezolizumab (anti-PD-L1) treatment. The receptor source for this set is a woman older than 75 with urothelial cancer.

The chain joins TRBV5-1 to TRBJ2-1; D may be TRBD1 (5 bases). CDR3 length: 12 residues. V shed 0 bases and J shed 9 bases, with 7 bases lying between them. Germline loops: CDR1 SGHRS, CDR2 YFSETQ. The chain's CDR3 is CASSLDRGEQFF. The CDR3 region has the DNA TGCGCCAGCAGCTTGGATAGGGGTGAGCAGTTCTTC.

This clone was found a few times. The chain links TRBV27 to TRBJ1-1; D is unclear. CDR1 and CDR2 (germline): MNHEY, SMNVEV (reference sequence). The CDR3 is made up of 12 amino acids. Trimming took 4 bases from V and 7 from J, leaving 10 bases between them. The CDR3 region has the DNA TGTGCCAGCAGTTCCCACCGAGGTGAAGCTTTCTTT. Protein product: CASSSHRGEAFF.